This T cell receptor beta chain was profiled in a study of response to subunit inactivated influenza vaccine. TCRdb recomputed calls from the RT-PCR reads with MiXCR, one row per CDR3 protein. The repertoire holds 530,000 or so distinct CDR3 sequences, with approximately 15% as singletons. The clonotype comes from a man aged 45 to 65 who received an inactivated influenza vaccine. Specimen: PBMCs from blood, collected about 11 days after vaccination.

This chain's CDR3 is CATSDPRTGQSTDTQYF. CDR3 bases: TGTGCCACCAGTGATCCTAGGACAGGACAGAGCACAGATACGCAGTATTTT. J is TRBJ2-3 and V is TRBV24-1, with 7 positions matching TRBD1. The CDR3 is 17 residues long. Per germline, CDR1 KGHDR and CDR2 SFDVKD. J was trimmed by 0 bases and V by 3 bases; bases with no gene match: 8.